This T cell receptor beta chain derives from a study of T cells after posttransplantation cyclophosphamide. Whole-study results and caveats: Tissue-infiltrating T cells from skin or gut overlapped little with blood T cells. Recipient CMV seropositivity and CMV reactivation strongly tracked TRB clonality.

Sequenced by immunoSEQ multiplex PCR; TCRdb stores in-frame clones only, minus some. The sample holds 40,000 to 60,000 clones, and no clone turns up only once. This clone was seen ten or more times. As yet, its antigen is unknown. CDR1 and CDR2 (germline): SGHTA, FQGNSA. With V trimmed by 2 bases and J by 7 bases, 9 bases remained unmatched. The CDR3 extends over 16 amino acids. This sequence originates from a man aged 40-49 years in good health, CMV-negative, and a related stem cell transplant donor. The chain uses TRBV7-2 and TRBJ2-5, with 11 bases fitting TRBD2. The source material was PBMCs. Here the CDR3 reads CASSLRGGLAAATQYF. CDR3 nucleotides: TGTGCCAGCAGCTTAAGAGGGGGACTAGCGGCTGCGACCCAGTACTTC.